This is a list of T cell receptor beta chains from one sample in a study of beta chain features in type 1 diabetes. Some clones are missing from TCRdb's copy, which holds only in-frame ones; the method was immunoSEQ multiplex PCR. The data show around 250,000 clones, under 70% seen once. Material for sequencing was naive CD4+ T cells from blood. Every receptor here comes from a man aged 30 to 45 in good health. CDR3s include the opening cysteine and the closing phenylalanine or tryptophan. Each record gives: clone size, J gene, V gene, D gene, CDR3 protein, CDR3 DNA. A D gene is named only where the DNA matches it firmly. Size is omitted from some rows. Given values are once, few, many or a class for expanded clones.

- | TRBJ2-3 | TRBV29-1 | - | CSVAPGTTSTDTQYF | TGCAGCGTCGCACCAGGGACAACTAGCACAGATACGCAGTATTTT
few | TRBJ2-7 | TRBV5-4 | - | CASSLANSYEQYF | TGTGCCAGCAGCTTGGCCAACTCCTACGAGCAGTACTTC
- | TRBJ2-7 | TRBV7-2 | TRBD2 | CASSRTGTSGSRGSYEQYF | TGTGCCAGCAGCCGAACCGGGACTAGCGGGAGTCGAGGATCCTACGAGCAGTACTTC
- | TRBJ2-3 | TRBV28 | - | CASSSAAVTDTQYF | TGTGCCAGCAGTTCTGCGGCAGTCACAGATACGCAGTATTTT
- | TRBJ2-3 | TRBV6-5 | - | CASSRDLRDTQYF | TGTGCCAGCAGCCGGGACCTGCGGGATACGCAGTATTTT
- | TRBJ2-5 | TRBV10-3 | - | CAISGVGETQYF | TGTGCCATCAGTGGGGTTGGAGAGACCCAGTACTTC
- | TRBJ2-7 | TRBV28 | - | CASSLAGHNEQYF | TGTGCCAGCAGTTTAGCAGGGCACAACGAGCAGTACTTC
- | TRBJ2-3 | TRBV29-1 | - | CSVHAASRTDTQYF | TGCAGCGTTCACGCGGCCAGCCGGACAGATACGCAGTATTTT
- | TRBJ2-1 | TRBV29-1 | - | CSVAPSSFF | TGCAGCGTTGCGCCCAGCTCCTTCTTC
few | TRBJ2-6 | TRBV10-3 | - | CAISEAGNGANVLTF | TGTGCCATCAGTGAGGCAGGAAATGGGGCCAACGTCCTGACTTTC
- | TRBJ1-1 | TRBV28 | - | CASKAMNTEAFF | TGTGCCAGCAAGGCCATGAACACTGAAGCTTTCTTT
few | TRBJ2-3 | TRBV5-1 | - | CASSLPSGTDTQYF | TGCGCCAGCAGCCTACCGTCGGGGACAGATACGCAGTATTTT
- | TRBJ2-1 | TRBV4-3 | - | CASSQELAYNEQFF | TGCGCCAGCAGCCAAGAACTGGCTTACAATGAGCAGTTCTTC
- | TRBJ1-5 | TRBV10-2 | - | CASRDSLNQPQHF | TGCGCCAGCAGGGACAGCCTGAATCAGCCCCAGCATTTT
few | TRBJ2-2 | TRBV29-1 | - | CSVVSANTGELFF | TGCAGCGTTGTGTCAGCGAACACCGGGGAGCTGTTTTTT
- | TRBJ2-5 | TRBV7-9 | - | CASSLAQWETQYF | TGTGCCAGCAGCCTGGCACAATGGGAGACCCAGTACTTC
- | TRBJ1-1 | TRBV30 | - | CAWSQRIGTEAFF | TGTGCCTGGAGTCAGCGGATCGGCACTGAAGCTTTCTTT
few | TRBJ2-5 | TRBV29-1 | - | CSARVYQETQYF | TGCAGCGCCAGGGTGTACCAAGAGACCCAGTACTTC
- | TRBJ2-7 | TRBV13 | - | CASSQAYYEQYF | TGTGCCAGCAGCCAGGCCTACTACGAGCAGTACTTC
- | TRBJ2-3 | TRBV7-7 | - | CASSLDESADTQYF | TGTGCCAGCAGCTTAGATGAGAGCGCAGATACGCAGTATTTT